The clone carrying this TCR beta chain is a singleton in its sample. In Seattle, patients joined the study during active infection and were tracked longitudinally. The data were obtained in a study of blood T cell repertoires in COVID-19. The overall study: Both acute and convalescent COVID-19 samples were obtained from the United States, Italy and Spain. PBMCs, B-cell-depleted T cells, or T cells were the source of the cDNA or gDNA that made up the material.

The CDR3 length is 16 residues. CDR1 and CDR2 from the germline V gene are LGHDT and YNNKEL (reference sequence). V lost 10 bases and J 0 bases, leaving 21 bases between the germline ends. Original processing notes: Counts of nucleated cells, estimated from reference gene primer amplification, were obtained. The assay was immunoSEQ multiplex PCR, and TCRdb's table has in-frame clones only and misses some. That table gives V, J and clone size, and the DNA gave D and trimming. The repertoire consists of 240,000 or so clones, with approximately 80% occurring once and the leading ten covering around 7%. This receptor was obtained from a woman at least 80 years old with COVID-19, enrolled during active disease. Material for sequencing was peripheral blood. This rearrangement joins TRBV3-1 (or the pseudogene TRBV3-2) to TRBJ1-1, with D perhaps TRBD1 (5 bases). The CDR3 nucleotides read TGTGCCATGCTCTCGGGGGACGGTTCTATGAACACTGAAGCTTTCTTT. Protein sequence: CAMLSGDGSMNTEAFF.